This TCR beta chain was retrieved from a study of CD8+ T cells in alopecia areata. V gave up 1 base and J gave up 3 bases, with 13 bases separating them. CDR1 SGHVS and CDR2 FQNEAQ come from the germline V gene. The CDR3 loop spans 16 amino acids. Sequencing templates came from extracted RNA that was reverse transcribed into cDNA. Only in-frame clones appear in the TCRdb table, and some are missing; sequencing was by immunoSEQ multiplex PCR. The sample holds roughly 14,000 clones, around 60% seen once. Study-level points and caveats: Scalp samples also contribute reads from the resident alphabeta T cells found in normal skin. Lesional tissue from the scalp (especially in alopecia totalis/universalis) showed higher clonality than normal scalp. Possibly as an HLA-related effect, TCR sharing across patients appeared less clear than in mice.

This clone was seen only a few times. The antigen is unknown. The authors sorted CD4+ cells into CD25+CD127- cells for about 5 patients. Collected material from alopecia areata patients comprised lesional scalp punch biopsies and peripheral blood. The receptor was derived from a human donor with alopecia areata. The sample comprised CD4+ Tregs sorted from blood. The gene calls are TRBV7-8 and TRBJ2-1; a possible D gene is TRBD2 (5 bases). The CDR3 region has the DNA TGTGCCAGCAGCTTAGGCGGGCTAACCAACTACAATGAGCAGTTCTTC. Encoded protein: CASSLGGLTNYNEQFF.